Sequencing of this TCR beta chain was carried out in a study of blood T cell repertoires in COVID-19. Overall study context: Sample material is recorded as cDNA or gDNA derived from T cells, B-cell-depleted T cells, or PBMCs.

Method: immunoSEQ multiplex PCR; TCRdb's copy keeps in-frame clones and lacks some. The data hold just under 20,000 clones, with more than 75% observed a single time. Per the germline V gene, CDR1 is SGHDT and CDR2 is YYEEEE. V gave up 3 bases and J gave up 6 bases; unmatched junction bases: 8. The CDR3 is 14 residues long. The receptor comes from a human donor with active COVID-19. The donor label of this sample is uncertain. This chain links TRBV5-6 with TRBJ1-2; 7 positions agree with TRBD1. The sequenced sample consisted of peripheral blood. The CDR3 sequence: CASSSGGRGDGYTF. DNA of the CDR3: TGTGCCAGCAGCTCAGGGGGAAGGGGCGATGGCTACACCTTC.